A single sample is the source of the 12 T cell receptor beta chains below, sequenced in a study of shared clonotypes between healthy human individuals. Here immunoSEQ multiplex PCR was the method, and the copy in TCRdb shows in-frame clones only, minus some. The sample records roughly 500,000 clones, roughly 80% being singletons. Sequencing was carried out using PBMCs. These receptors originate from a woman aged 40 to 49 in good health. Some clones in this sample may be carry-over from other donors' samples.

Points on this clone: A far larger clone is one base from this, pointing to a likely read error. The same CDR3 can be traced to other DNA sequences in this sample. The chain uses TRBV5-1 and TRBJ2-5; TRBD1 or TRBD2 may be the D gene (7 bases each). V was clipped by 2 bases and J by 4 bases, with 15 bases between them. Per the germline V gene, CDR1 is SGHRS and CDR2 is YFSETQ. This CDR3 has 15 amino acids. The CDR3 sequence is CASSLGGGSRETQYF. The CDR3 coding sequence is TGCGCCAGCAGCTTAGGGGGCGGGAGTAGAGAGACCCAGTACTTC.

This clone has ten or more counts. This sample also contains other DNA sequences that code for the same CDR3. The chain uses TRBV7-2 and TRBJ1-2, with D unresolved. CDR1 is SGHTA, CDR2 FQGNSA, per germline. This CDR3 has 12 residues. The V and J ends lost 5 bases and 2 bases respectively, with 6 bases between them. For the CDR3, the DNA is TGTGCCAGCAGCCCGGGGAACTATGGCTACACCTTC. Its translation is CASSPGNYGYTF.

The rearrangement links TRBV7-7 to TRBJ2-2; unclear D gene. Deletions cut 5 bases from V and 4 bases from J, with 11 bases between. From germline, CDR1 is SSHAT and CDR2 FNYEAQ (reference sequence). The CDR3 runs to 14 residues. The CDR3 bases are TGTGCCAGCAGCGCGTCTACGGTCACCGGGGAGCTGTTTTTT. It specifies CASSASTVTGELFF.

The chain combines TRBV27 with TRBJ2-7, with D unclear. V was pared by 4 bases and J by 6 bases, with 16 bases between. The CDR3 spans 14 residues. The germline V gene has CDR1 MNHEY and CDR2 SMNVEV (reference sequence). The CDR3 loop reads CASSWAPGAVEQYF. DNA for the CDR3: TGTGCCAGCAGTTGGGCCCCCGGCGCGGTCGAGCAGTACTTC.

The rearrangement uses TRBV27 and TRBJ2-2, with unresolved D. Trimming removed 3 bases from V and 6 bases from J, with 8 bases in between. The length of the CDR3 is 13 residues. CDR1 MNHEY and CDR2 SMNVEV come from the germline V gene (reference sequence). In DNA, the CDR3 is TGTGCCAGCAGTTTTAACGGAGCCGGGGAGCTGTTTTTT. It encodes CASSFNGAGELFF.

There are a few counts of this clone. The chain links TRBV6-4 to TRBJ2-7, with 11 bases fitting TRBD1. The CDR3 is 16 residues long. Per germline, CDR1 MRHNA and CDR2 SNTAGT. Trimming cost V 0 bases and J 3 bases; bases outside gene matches: 4. In nucleotides, the CDR3 is TGTGCCAGCAGTGACTCACCGGGACAGGGGGACTACGAGCAGTACTTC. Translation gives CASSDSPGQGDYEQYF.

This chain uses TRBV5-1 with TRBJ1-1; D call uncertain. The CDR3 loop spans 16 amino acids. CDR1 is SGHRS and CDR2 is YFSETQ in the germline V gene. Trimming left V 0 bases short and J 3 bases short, with 15 bases between. The CDR3 reads CASSLDRRADDTEAFF. The CDR3 coding sequence is TGCGCCAGCAGCTTGGATCGCCGGGCGGATGACACTGAAGCTTTCTTT.

With regard to this clone: A much larger clone differs by one base, so this may be a read error. V and J are TRBV27 and TRBJ2-7; D perhaps matches TRBD1 (7 bases). The germline V gene encodes CDR1 MNHEY and CDR2 SMNVEV (reference sequence). The V and J ends lost 6 bases and 9 bases respectively, with 21 bases between them. The CDR3 length is 14 residues. Here the CDR3 DNA reads TGTGCCAGCAGAATAACAGGGGCCACGGAGGGGCAGTACTTC. Residues: CASRITGATEGQYF.

Turning to this clone: Only one base separates this from a far larger clonotype, so it likely reflects a read error. This chain uses TRBV15 with TRBJ2-7; D is unresolved. Trimming left V 3 bases short and J 6 bases short, with 24 bases between. The CDR3 covers 17 residues. In germline, CDR1 is LNHNV, CDR2 YYDKDF (reference sequence). The CDR3 bases are TGTGCCACCAGCAGTACTATAACCCGTGTAAACTCTGGCGAGCAGTACTTC. Its protein product is CATSSTITRVNSGEQYF.

With respect to this clone: A far larger clone differs by one base, so this is likely a read error. The identical CDR3 is also encoded by other nucleotide sequences in the sample. The chain links TRBV20-1 to TRBJ1-2; D gene ambiguous. This CDR3 region has 11 residues. Germline V lookup: CDR1 DFQATT, CDR2 SNEGSKA (reference sequence). CDR3 coding DNA: TGCAGCGCCGGACGTGGGGAAGGCTACACCTTC. It encodes CSAGRGEGYTF.

The chain has TRBV7-2 and TRBJ2-7; 7 bases are shared with TRBD1. The ends lost 1 base at V and 3 bases at J; junction bases unmatched: 6. Germline V CDR1 and CDR2: SGHTA, FQGNSA. This CDR3 has 15 residues. Here the CDR3 DNA reads TGTGCCAGCAGCTTAGAATCGACAGGGTACTACGAGCAGTACTTC. It is translated as CASSLESTGYYEQYF.

This clone showed up just a few times. This chain connects TRBV28 to TRBJ2-7, with D uncertain. Per the germline V gene, CDR1 is MDHEN and CDR2 is SYDVKM. Trimming removed 3 bases at V and 9 bases at J, with 21 bases between. The CDR3 runs 15 residues. CDR3 bases: TGTGCCAGCAGTTTGCTCGGATCCACCCTAAAGGGGCAGTACTTC. This sequence encodes CASSLLGSTLKGQYF.